This is a list of T cell receptor beta chains from one sample in a study of OX40 agonist ivuxolimab in advanced cancers. TCRdb's table, derived via immunoSEQ multiplex PCR, lists solely in-frame clones and lacks some. Of 57,000 or so clones detected, approximately 86% appear once; the ten largest clones hold more than 2.5%. The sample consisted of CD4+ or CD8+ T cells sorted from blood, taken in a trial of the OX40 agonist ivuxolimab. These receptors all stem from an adult with an advanced solid tumor such as melanoma, head and neck, liver or kidney cancer. Both conserved end residues are part of each CDR3. D genes are given only for firm matches. For some rows the clone size is stated as once, few or many, or as a class when expanded; others skip it.

abundance: -; v_gene: TRBV7-8; len: 14; j_gene: TRBJ2-7; d_gene: -; CDR3nt: TGTGCCAGCAGATCCACTACCAGCTCCTACGAGCAGTACTTC; CDR3aa: CASRSTTSSYEQYF
abundance: -; v_gene: TRBV19; len: 13; j_gene: TRBJ1-2; d_gene: -; CDR3nt: TGTGCCAGTAGTAGGGAGAGAAACTATGGCTACACCTTC; CDR3aa: CASSRERNYGYTF
abundance: -; v_gene: TRBV6-5; len: 11; j_gene: TRBJ2-5; d_gene: TRBD2; CDR3nt: TGTGCCAGTCTCGGGGGGGAGACCCAGTACTTC; CDR3aa: CASLGGETQYF
abundance: once; v_gene: TRBV10-3; len: 15; j_gene: TRBJ1-6; d_gene: TRBD1; CDR3nt: TGTGCCATCAGTGACAGGGGGTCCACTAATTCACCCCTCCACTTT; CDR3aa: CAISDRGSTNSPLHF
abundance: -; v_gene: TRBV9; len: 15; j_gene: TRBJ2-3; d_gene: TRBD2; CDR3nt: TGTGCCAGCAGCGGTAGCGGGGGGAGCACAGATACGCAGTATTTT; CDR3aa: CASSGSGGSTDTQYF
abundance: -; v_gene: TRBV5-5; len: 12; j_gene: TRBJ1-2; d_gene: -; CDR3nt: TGTGCCAGCAGCTTGTGGTCGGGTGGCTACACCTTC; CDR3aa: CASSLWSGGYTF
abundance: once; v_gene: TRBV30; len: 13; j_gene: TRBJ1-1; d_gene: -; CDR3nt: TGTGCCTGGAGTGTATTAGGGGACACTGAAGCTTTCTTT; CDR3aa: CAWSVLGDTEAFF
abundance: -; v_gene: TRBV5-8; len: 14; j_gene: TRBJ1-1; d_gene: -; CDR3nt: TGTGCCAGCAGCTTGCTCAACAGGGCACCTGAAGCTTTCTTT; CDR3aa: CASSLLNRAPEAFF
abundance: -; v_gene: TRBV4-3; len: 13; j_gene: TRBJ2-5; d_gene: -; CDR3nt: TGCGCCAGCAGCCAAGATACCGGGTACACCCAGTACTTC; CDR3aa: CASSQDTGYTQYF
abundance: -; v_gene: TRBV27; len: 13; j_gene: TRBJ2-2; d_gene: -; CDR3nt: TGTGCCAGCAGGGACCGACGCACCGGGGAGCTGTTTTTT; CDR3aa: CASRDRRTGELFF
abundance: -; v_gene: TRBV7-9; len: 15; j_gene: TRBJ2-2; d_gene: -; CDR3nt: TGTGCCAGCAGCTTATTGGGGACGAACACCGGGGAGCTGTTTTTT; CDR3aa: CASSLLGTNTGELFF
abundance: -; v_gene: TRBV19; len: 15; j_gene: TRBJ1-2; d_gene: TRBD1; CDR3nt: TGTGCCAGTAGTAATGCGGGACAGGGGTACTATGGCTACACCTTC; CDR3aa: CASSNAGQGYYGYTF
abundance: -; v_gene: TRBV11-2; len: 17; j_gene: TRBJ1-1; d_gene: -; CDR3nt: TGTGCCAGCAGCTTACGGTCGCAGTCTCGGATGAACACTGAAGCTTTCTTT; CDR3aa: CASSLRSQSRMNTEAFF
abundance: -; v_gene: TRBV4-1; len: 18; j_gene: TRBJ1-5; d_gene: -; CDR3nt: TGCGCCAGCAGCCAAGATATCGGGTATAGGAATAGCAATCAGCCCCAGCATTTT; CDR3aa: CASSQDIGYRNSNQPQHF
abundance: -; v_gene: TRBV6-1; len: 14; j_gene: TRBJ1-5; d_gene: -; CDR3nt: TGTGCCAGCAAGTCTCCCCTGGGGAATCAGCCCCAGCATTTT; CDR3aa: CASKSPLGNQPQHF
abundance: once; v_gene: TRBV7-3; len: 16; j_gene: TRBJ2-2; d_gene: TRBD2; CDR3nt: TGTGCCAGCAGCTTAAAAGGGACTAGAATCATCGGGGAGCTGTTTTTT; CDR3aa: CASSLKGTRIIGELFF
abundance: -; v_gene: TRBV6-5; len: 15; j_gene: TRBJ2-1; d_gene: TRBD2; CDR3nt: TGTGCCAGCAGCTTCGGGGCGGGAGGGAACAATGAGCAGTTCTTC; CDR3aa: CASSFGAGGNNEQFF
abundance: few; v_gene: TRBV6-6; len: 12; j_gene: TRBJ1-1; d_gene: -; CDR3nt: TGTGCCAGCGAAATGCAAGGGTATACGGCTTTCTTT; CDR3aa: CASEMQGYTAFF
abundance: -; v_gene: TRBV5-1; len: 15; j_gene: TRBJ2-2; d_gene: -; CDR3nt: TGCGCCAGCAGTTCCCGGTTTGATGGGGCCGGGGAGCTGTTTTTT; CDR3aa: CASSSRFDGAGELFF
abundance: -; v_gene: TRBV2; len: 14; j_gene: TRBJ1-2; d_gene: -; CDR3nt: TGTGCCAGCAGTACGTCAGGAGGGGGCTATGGCTACACCTTC; CDR3aa: CASSTSGGGYGYTF
abundance: few; v_gene: TRBV9; len: 15; j_gene: TRBJ2-3; d_gene: -; CDR3nt: TGTGCCAGCAGCGTAGGAGCTGGTAGCACAGATACGCAGTATTTT; CDR3aa: CASSVGAGSTDTQYF
abundance: -; v_gene: TRBV19; len: 15; j_gene: TRBJ1-3; d_gene: -; CDR3nt: TGTGCCAGTAACCCGAGGGGGGGCGGTGGAAACACCATATATTTT; CDR3aa: CASNPRGGGGNTIYF
abundance: -; v_gene: TRBV6-5; len: 15; j_gene: TRBJ1-2; d_gene: -; CDR3nt: TGTGCCAGCAGTTACGACGGGCTAGAGGCTTATGGCTACACCTTC; CDR3aa: CASSYDGLEAYGYTF
abundance: -; v_gene: TRBV7-2; len: 15; j_gene: TRBJ2-7; d_gene: TRBD2; CDR3nt: TGTGCCAGCAGCTTAGTGGCTAGCGGGGCCTACGAGCAGTACTTC; CDR3aa: CASSLVASGAYEQYF
abundance: -; v_gene: TRBV2; len: 19; j_gene: TRBJ2-3; d_gene: TRBD2; CDR3nt: TGTGCCAGCAGTGCCAGAAGCGGGGGGGGCTTCCTTGGCACAGATACGCAGTATTTT; CDR3aa: CASSARSGGGFLGTDTQYF
abundance: -; v_gene: TRBV10-3; len: 16; j_gene: TRBJ2-7; d_gene: -; CDR3nt: TGTGCCATCAGTGAGTCGGGAGGACAGAGTTCCTACGAGCAGTACTTC; CDR3aa: CAISESGGQSSYEQYF
abundance: -; v_gene: TRBV7-3; len: 15; j_gene: TRBJ1-1; d_gene: -; CDR3nt: TGTGCCAGCAGCTTAACGGGAGCCGCGAACACTGAAGCTTTCTTT; CDR3aa: CASSLTGAANTEAFF
abundance: -; v_gene: TRBV6-1; len: 14; j_gene: TRBJ1-5; d_gene: -; CDR3nt: TGTGCCAGCAGTGGGGAATCGGGCAATCAGCCCCAGCATTTT; CDR3aa: CASSGESGNQPQHF
abundance: -; v_gene: TRBV6-5; len: 14; j_gene: TRBJ1-6; d_gene: TRBD1; CDR3nt: TGTGCCAGCAGTCCCGGGACAGAGAATTCACCCCTCCACTTT; CDR3aa: CASSPGTENSPLHF
abundance: -; v_gene: TRBV28; len: 13; j_gene: TRBJ2-7; d_gene: TRBD1; CDR3nt: TGTGCCAGCAGCCCAACAGGGGGCGGTGAGCAGTACTTC; CDR3aa: CASSPTGGGEQYF
abundance: -; v_gene: TRBV19; len: 16; j_gene: TRBJ1-6; d_gene: TRBD1; CDR3nt: TGTGCCAGTAGTCCATCCGGGACAGAATATAATTCACCCCTCCACTTT; CDR3aa: CASSPSGTEYNSPLHF
abundance: -; v_gene: TRBV29-1; len: 14; j_gene: TRBJ2-1; d_gene: -; CDR3nt: TGCAGCGTTCCAGCATTTGGCTCCTACAATGAGCAGTTCTTC; CDR3aa: CSVPAFGSYNEQFF
abundance: -; v_gene: TRBV18; len: 16; j_gene: TRBJ1-6; d_gene: -; CDR3nt: TGTGCCAGCTCACCATTAAGACAGGCGAATAATTCACCCCTCCACTTT; CDR3aa: CASSPLRQANNSPLHF
abundance: -; v_gene: TRBV4-1; len: 15; j_gene: TRBJ1-5; d_gene: TRBD1; CDR3nt: TGCGCCAGCAGCCAAGATGGACAGGGGCCGCAGCCCCAGCATTTT; CDR3aa: CASSQDGQGPQPQHF
abundance: -; v_gene: TRBV18; len: 14; j_gene: TRBJ1-1; d_gene: TRBD1; CDR3nt: TGTGCCAGCTCAGAAACCAGGGGGCCGAGTGAAGCTTTCTTT; CDR3aa: CASSETRGPSEAFF